Below, 8 T cell receptor beta chains from the same sample are listed, as sequenced in a study of blood T cells in healthy people across ages. A second 7 to 11 cycle PCR used barcoded and J-beta primers. TCRdb itself ran the 5' RACE reads through MiXCR, one entry per CDR3 protein. The table includes approximately 810,000 distinct CDR3 sequences, 25% to 35% detected once. What was sequenced was blood. These receptors all come from a woman of 80 years or more in good health.

The sample holds many counts of this clonotype. V is TRBV6-6 and J is TRBJ1-5, with D perhaps TRBD1 (5 bases). The germline V gene has CDR1 MNHNY and CDR2 SVGAGI (reference sequence). The length of the CDR3 is 15 residues. The ends were cut back, 4 bases at V and 2 bases at J, with 12 bases in the middle. CDR3 in amino acids: CASSSSGTGNQPQHF. As DNA, the CDR3 is TGTGCCAGCAGTTCCTCCGGGACGGGCAATCAGCCCCAGCATTTT.

This clonotype was observed at least ten times. The V call is TRBV5-1, the J call TRBJ2-3, with unresolved D. CDR3 length: 14 residues. The V gene's germline CDR1 is SGHRS and CDR2 YFSETQ. Trimming took off 0 bases at V and 4 bases at J, with 9 bases between the two ends. DNA for the CDR3: TGCGCCAGCAGCTTGGAGCAGGTAGCAGATACGCAGTATTTT. Amino acid sequence: CASSLEQVADTQYF.

This clonotype was counted only a few times. With a much larger clone just one base away, this may be a read error. V gene TRBV6-2 or TRBV6-3 combines with J gene TRBJ2-4; the D call may be TRBD1 or TRBD2 (5 bases each). CDR3 length equals 16 residues. Per the germline V gene, CDR1 is MNHEY and CDR2 is SVGEGT. DNA of the CDR3: TGTACCAGCAGTTACTCGAGGGCTGGCAGGGTGGACATTCAGTACTTC. Amino acid sequence: CTSSYSRAGRVDIQYF.

The chain employs TRBV20-1 and TRBJ2-5; no reliable D call. CDR1 is DFQATT and CDR2 is SNEGSKA in the germline V gene (reference sequence). V lost 0 bases, J lost 2 bases, and 13 bases lay in between. The CDR3 is 15 residues long. Here the CDR3 reads CSARDFARIQETQYF. DNA for the CDR3: TGCAGTGCTAGAGATTTCGCGCGGATACAAGAGACCCAGTACTTC.

This clonotype has a count of ten or more. The CDR3 loop reads CSAPKVLGYQETQYF. The CDR3 DNA sequence: TGCAGTGCTCCAAAGGTCCTCGGTTACCAAGAGACCCAGTACTTC. The V and J genes are TRBV20-1 and TRBJ2-5; no firm D call. Trimming removed 5 bases from V and 0 bases from J, with 16 bases in between. Germline CDR1 and CDR2: DFQATT and SNEGSKA (reference sequence). The CDR3 length is 15 residues.

In its sample, this clonotype was seen many times. J is TRBJ2-7 and V is TRBV27; TRBD1 aligns across 12 bases. This CDR3 region has 18 residues. V shed 5 bases and J 5 bases; nucleotides not matched to a gene: 16. Germline-derived CDR1 and CDR2 are MNHEY and SMNVEV (reference sequence). This CDR3 reads CASSLTGDRGRVRDEQYF. CDR3 nucleotide sequence: TGTGCCAGCAGTCTCACCGGGGACAGGGGGCGCGTAAGGGACGAGCAGTACTTC.

This clonotype was recorded many times. It may be a read error: a sequence one base away is much more abundant. This CDR3 is CAISQSVLARYGYTF. CDR3 bases: TGTGCCATCAGTCAGTCAGTACTGGCTCGCTATGGCTACACCTTC. The V and J genes are TRBV10-3 and TRBJ1-2; the D is unclear. The CDR3 consists of 15 residues. From germline, CDR1 is ENHRY and CDR2 SYGVKD.

A few counts support this clonotype. The chain couples TRBV6-2 or TRBV6-3 to TRBJ1-2, with D unresolved. The germline V gene has CDR1 MNHEY and CDR2 SVGEGT. The CDR3 runs 13 residues. Trimming stripped 5 bases from V and 3 bases from J, with 10 bases between. Here the CDR3 DNA reads TGTGCCAGCAGTCCGGATGTAGACTATGGCTACACCTTC. Translated, it gives CASSPDVDYGYTF.